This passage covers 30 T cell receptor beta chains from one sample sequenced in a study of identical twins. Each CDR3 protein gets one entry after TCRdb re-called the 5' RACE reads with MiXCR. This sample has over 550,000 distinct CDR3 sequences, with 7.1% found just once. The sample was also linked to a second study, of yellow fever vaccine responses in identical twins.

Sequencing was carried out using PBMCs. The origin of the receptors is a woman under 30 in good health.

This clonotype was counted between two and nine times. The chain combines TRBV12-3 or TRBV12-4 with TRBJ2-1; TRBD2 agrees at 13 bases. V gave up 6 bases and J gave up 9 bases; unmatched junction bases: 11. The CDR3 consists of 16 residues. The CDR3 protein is CASSPPGLAGWGEQFF. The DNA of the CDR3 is TGTGCCAGCAGCCCACCGGGACTAGCGGGATGGGGTGAGCAGTTCTTC.

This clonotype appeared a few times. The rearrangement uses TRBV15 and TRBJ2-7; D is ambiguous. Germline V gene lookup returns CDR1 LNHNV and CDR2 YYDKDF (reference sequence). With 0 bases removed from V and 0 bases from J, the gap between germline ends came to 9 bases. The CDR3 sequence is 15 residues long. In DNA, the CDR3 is TGTGCCACCAGCAGAGATGCGACGGGCTCCTACGAGCAGTACTTC. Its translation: CATSRDATGSYEQYF.

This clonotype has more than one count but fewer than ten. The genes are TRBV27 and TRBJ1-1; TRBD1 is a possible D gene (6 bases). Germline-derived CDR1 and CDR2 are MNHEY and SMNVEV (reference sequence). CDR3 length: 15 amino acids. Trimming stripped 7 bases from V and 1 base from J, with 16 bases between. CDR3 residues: CASTTSGQANTEAFF. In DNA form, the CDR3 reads TGTGCCAGCACAACCTCGGGACAAGCGAACACTGAAGCTTTCTTT.

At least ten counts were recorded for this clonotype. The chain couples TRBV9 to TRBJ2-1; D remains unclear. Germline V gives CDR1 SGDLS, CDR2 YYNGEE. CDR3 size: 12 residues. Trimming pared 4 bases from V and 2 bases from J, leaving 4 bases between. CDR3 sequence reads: CASSMTYNEQFF. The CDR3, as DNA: TGTGCCAGCAGCATGACCTACAATGAGCAGTTCTTC.

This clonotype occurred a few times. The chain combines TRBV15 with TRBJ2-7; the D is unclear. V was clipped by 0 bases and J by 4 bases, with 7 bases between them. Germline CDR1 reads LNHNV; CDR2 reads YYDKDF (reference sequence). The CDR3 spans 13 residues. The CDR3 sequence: CATSRDVGYEQYV. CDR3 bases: TGTGCCACCAGCAGAGATGTGGGGTACGAGCAGTACGTC.

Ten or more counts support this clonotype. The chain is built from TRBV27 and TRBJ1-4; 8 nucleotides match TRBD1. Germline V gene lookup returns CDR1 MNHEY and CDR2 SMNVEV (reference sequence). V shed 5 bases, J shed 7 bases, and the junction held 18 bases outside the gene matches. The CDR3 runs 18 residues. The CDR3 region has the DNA TGTGCCAGCAGTCTAACATTCCCTGGACAGGGAGCCCCTGAAAAACTGTTTTTT. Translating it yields CASSLTFPGQGAPEKLFF.

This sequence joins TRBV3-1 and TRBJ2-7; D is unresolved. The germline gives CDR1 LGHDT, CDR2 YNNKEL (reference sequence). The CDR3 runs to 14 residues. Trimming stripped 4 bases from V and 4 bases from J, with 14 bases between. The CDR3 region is CASSRTKGKYEQYF. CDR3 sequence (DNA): TGTGCCAGCAGCCGGACCAAAGGGAAATACGAGCAGTACTTC.

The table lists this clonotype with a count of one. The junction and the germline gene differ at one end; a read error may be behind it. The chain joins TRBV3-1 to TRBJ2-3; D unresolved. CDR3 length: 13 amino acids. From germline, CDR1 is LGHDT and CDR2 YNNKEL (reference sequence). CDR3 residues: CVSSPLPRDTQYF. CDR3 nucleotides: TGTGTCAGCAGCCCCCTTCCCAGGGATACGCAGTATTTT.

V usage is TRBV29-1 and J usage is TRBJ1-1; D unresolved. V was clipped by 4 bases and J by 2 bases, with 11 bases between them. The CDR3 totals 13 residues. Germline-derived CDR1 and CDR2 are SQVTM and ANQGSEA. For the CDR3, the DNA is TGCAGCGTTGCCTCGTCTGTAAACACTGAAGCTTTCTTT. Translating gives CSVASSVNTEAFF.

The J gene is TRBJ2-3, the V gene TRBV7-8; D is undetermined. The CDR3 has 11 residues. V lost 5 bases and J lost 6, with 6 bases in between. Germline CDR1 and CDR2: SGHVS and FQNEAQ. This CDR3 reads CASSHVDTQYF. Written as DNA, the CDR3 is TGTGCCAGCAGCCACGTGGATACGCAGTATTTT.

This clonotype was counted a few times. The CDR3 bases are TGCGCCAGCAGCTGGAAGGGCGGAGAGACCCAGTACTTC. Its protein is CASSWKGGETQYF. V and J are TRBV5-1 and TRBJ2-5; unclear D gene. This CDR3 has 13 residues. Germline V gene lookup returns CDR1 SGHRS and CDR2 YFSETQ. Trimming removed 3 bases at V and 4 bases at J, with 10 bases between.

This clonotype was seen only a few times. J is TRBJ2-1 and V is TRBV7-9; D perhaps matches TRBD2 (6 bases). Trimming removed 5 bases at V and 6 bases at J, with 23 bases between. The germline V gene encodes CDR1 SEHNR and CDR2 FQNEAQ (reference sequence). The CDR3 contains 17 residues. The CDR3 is CASSLRTSKSSGNEQFF. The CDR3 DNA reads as TGTGCCAGCAGCCTACGTACTAGCAAAAGTTCCGGCAATGAGCAGTTCTTC.

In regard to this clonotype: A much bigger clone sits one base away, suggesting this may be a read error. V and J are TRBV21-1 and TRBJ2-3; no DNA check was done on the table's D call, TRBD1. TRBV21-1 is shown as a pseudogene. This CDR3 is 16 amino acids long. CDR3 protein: CASSKFPGQSTDTQYF. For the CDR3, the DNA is TGTGCCAGCAGCAAATTTCCAGGACAAAGCACAGATACGCAGTATTTT.

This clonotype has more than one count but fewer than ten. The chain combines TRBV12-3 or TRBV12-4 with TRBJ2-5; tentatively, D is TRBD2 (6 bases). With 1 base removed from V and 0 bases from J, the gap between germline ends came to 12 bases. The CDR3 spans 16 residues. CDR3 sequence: CASSLGRGRYQETQYF. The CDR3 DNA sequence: TGTGCCAGCAGTTTAGGGAGGGGTCGGTACCAAGAGACCCAGTACTTC.

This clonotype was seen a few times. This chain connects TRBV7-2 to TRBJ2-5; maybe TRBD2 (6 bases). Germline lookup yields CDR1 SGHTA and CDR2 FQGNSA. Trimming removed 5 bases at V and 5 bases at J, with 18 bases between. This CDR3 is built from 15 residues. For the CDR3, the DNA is TGTGCCAGCAGCACACAACTTGGAGGGATGGAGACCCAGTACTTC. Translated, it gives CASSTQLGGMETQYF.

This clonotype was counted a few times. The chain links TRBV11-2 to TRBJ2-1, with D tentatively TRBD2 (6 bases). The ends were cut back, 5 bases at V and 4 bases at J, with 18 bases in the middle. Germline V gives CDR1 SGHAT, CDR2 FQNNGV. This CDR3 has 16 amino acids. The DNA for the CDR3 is TGTGCCAGCAGCGGGAACCACGGGACTGGGTACAATGAGCAGTTCTTC. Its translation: CASSGNHGTGYNEQFF.

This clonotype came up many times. The CDR3 DNA follows: TGCAGTGCTAGAGGGGACGGGGAGACCCAGTACTTC. This sequence encodes CSARGDGETQYF. This chain links TRBV20-1 with TRBJ2-5, with D perhaps assigned TRBD1 or TRBD2 (5 bases each). The V and J ends lost 1 base and 5 bases respectively, with 8 bases between them. Per the germline V gene, CDR1 is DFQATT and CDR2 is SNEGSKA (reference sequence). The CDR3 has 12 amino acids.

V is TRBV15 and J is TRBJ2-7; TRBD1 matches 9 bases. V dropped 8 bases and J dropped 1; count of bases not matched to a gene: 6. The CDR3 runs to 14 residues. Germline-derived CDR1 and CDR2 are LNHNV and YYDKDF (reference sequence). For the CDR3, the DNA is TGTGCCACCGCACCTGGGACAGGGTCCTACGAGCAGTACGTC. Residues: CATAPGTGSYEQYV.

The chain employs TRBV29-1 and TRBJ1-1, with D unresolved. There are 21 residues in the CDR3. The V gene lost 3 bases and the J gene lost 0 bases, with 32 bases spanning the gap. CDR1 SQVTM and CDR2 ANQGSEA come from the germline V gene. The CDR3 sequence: CSVDRRRGWQVGSVMNTEAFF. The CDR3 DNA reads TGCAGCGTTGATCGCCGCCGCGGGTGGCAGGTAGGCTCAGTAATGAACACTGAAGCTTTCTTT.

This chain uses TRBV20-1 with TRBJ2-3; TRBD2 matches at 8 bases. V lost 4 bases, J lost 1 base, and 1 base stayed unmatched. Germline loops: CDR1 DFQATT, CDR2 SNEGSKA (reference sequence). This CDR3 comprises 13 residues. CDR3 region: CSAKAGGTDTQYF. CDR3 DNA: TGCAGTGCTAAAGCGGGGGGCACAGATACGCAGTATTTT.

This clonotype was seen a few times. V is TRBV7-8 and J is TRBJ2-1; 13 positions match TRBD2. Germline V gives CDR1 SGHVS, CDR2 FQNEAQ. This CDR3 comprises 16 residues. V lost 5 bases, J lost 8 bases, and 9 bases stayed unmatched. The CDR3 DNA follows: TGTGCCAGCAGCGAGAAGGGACTAGCGGGAATCTATGAGCAGTTCTTC. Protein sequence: CASSEKGLAGIYEQFF.

The CDR3 DNA follows: TGTGCCAGCAGTTTGGGGTGGGGACAGGGTATCAATCAGCCCCAGCATTTT. Translation gives CASSLGWGQGINQPQHF. V gene TRBV28 combines with J gene TRBJ1-5; 9 bases fit TRBD1. The CDR3 is made up of 17 amino acids. From germline, CDR1 is MDHEN and CDR2 SYDVKM. V trimming: 3 bases; J trimming: 3 bases; junction bases outside the gene matches: 9. The variable domain in full, with the rest retrieved from reference TRBV28 and TRBJ1-5, is DVKVTQSSRYLVKRTGEKVFLECVQDMDHENMFWYRQDPGLGLRLIYFSYDVKMKEKGDIPEGYSVSREKKERFSLILESASTNQTSMYLCASSLGWGQGINQPQHFGDGTRLSIL.

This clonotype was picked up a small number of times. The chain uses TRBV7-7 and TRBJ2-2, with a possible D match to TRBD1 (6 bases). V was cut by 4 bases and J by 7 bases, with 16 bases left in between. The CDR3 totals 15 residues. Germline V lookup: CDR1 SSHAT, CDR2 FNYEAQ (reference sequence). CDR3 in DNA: TGTGCCAGCAGCTGGTCCGCAGGGGTGGACGGGGAGCTGTTTTTT. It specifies CASSWSAGVDGELFF.

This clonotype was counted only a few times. CDR3 region: CASSRGQGTETQYF. For the CDR3, the DNA is TGCGCCAGCAGCCGAGGACAGGGGACAGAGACCCAGTACTTC. This rearrangement joins TRBV5-1 to TRBJ2-5, with 9 bases lining up with TRBD1. With 4 bases clipped from V and 4 bases from J, the junction kept 5 bases outside the gene matches. Germline CDR1 SGHRS, CDR2 YFSETQ. This CDR3 contains 14 residues.

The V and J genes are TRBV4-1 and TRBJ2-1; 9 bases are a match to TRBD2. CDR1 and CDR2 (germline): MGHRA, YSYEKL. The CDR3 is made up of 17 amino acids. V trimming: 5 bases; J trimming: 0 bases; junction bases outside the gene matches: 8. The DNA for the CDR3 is TGCGCCAGCAGCTCCACTAGCGGGCTAGGCTCCTACAATGAGCAGTTCTTC. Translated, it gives CASSSTSGLGSYNEQFF.

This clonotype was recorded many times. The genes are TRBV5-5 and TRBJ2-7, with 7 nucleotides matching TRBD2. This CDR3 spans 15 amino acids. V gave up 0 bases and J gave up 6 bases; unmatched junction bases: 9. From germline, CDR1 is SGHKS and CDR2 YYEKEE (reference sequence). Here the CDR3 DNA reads TGTGCCAGCAGCTTGGCGGGGGGTTCTACGATCGAGCAGTACTTC. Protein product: CASSLAGGSTIEQYF.

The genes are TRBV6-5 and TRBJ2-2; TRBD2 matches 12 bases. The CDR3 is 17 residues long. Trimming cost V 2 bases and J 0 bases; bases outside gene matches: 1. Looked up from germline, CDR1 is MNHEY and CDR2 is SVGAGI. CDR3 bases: TGTGCCAGCAGTTACCTAGCGGGAGGGCCGAACACCGGGGAGCTGTTTTTT. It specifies CASSYLAGGPNTGELFF.

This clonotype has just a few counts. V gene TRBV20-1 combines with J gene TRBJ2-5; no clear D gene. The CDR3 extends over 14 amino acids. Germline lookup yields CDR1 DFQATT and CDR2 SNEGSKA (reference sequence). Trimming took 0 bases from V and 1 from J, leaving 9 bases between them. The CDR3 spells CSARDPARQETQYF. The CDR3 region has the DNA TGCAGTGCTAGAGATCCCGCCCGCCAAGAGACCCAGTACTTC.

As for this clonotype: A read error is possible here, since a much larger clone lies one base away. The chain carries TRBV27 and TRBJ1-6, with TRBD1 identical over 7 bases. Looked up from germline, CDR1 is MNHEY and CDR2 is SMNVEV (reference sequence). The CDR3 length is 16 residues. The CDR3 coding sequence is TGTGCCAGCAGTTCAAGAGGGGGCTCCTATAATTCACCCCTCCGCTTT. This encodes CASSSRGGSYNSPLRF.

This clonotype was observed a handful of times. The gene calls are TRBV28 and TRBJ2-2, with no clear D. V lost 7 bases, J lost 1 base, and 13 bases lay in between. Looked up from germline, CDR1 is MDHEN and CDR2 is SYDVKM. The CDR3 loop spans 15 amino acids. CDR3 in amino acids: CASIDRWRNTGELFF. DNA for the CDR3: TGTGCCAGCATTGACCGTTGGAGGAACACCGGGGAGCTGTTTTTT.